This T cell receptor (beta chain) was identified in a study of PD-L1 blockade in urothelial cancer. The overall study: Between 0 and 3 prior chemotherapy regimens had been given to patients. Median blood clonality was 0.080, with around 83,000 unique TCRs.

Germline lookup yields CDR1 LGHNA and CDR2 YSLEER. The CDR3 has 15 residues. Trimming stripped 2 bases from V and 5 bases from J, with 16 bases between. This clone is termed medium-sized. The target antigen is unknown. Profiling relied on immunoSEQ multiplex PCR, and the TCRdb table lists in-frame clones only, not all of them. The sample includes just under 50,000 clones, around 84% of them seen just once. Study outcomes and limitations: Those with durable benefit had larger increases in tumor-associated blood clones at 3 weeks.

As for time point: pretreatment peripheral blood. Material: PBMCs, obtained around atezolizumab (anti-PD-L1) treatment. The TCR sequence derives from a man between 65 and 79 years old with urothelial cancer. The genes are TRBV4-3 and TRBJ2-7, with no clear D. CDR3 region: CASSQSVDSIHEQYF. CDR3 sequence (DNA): TGCGCCAGCAGCCAAAGTGTCGACTCGATCCACGAGCAGTACTTC.